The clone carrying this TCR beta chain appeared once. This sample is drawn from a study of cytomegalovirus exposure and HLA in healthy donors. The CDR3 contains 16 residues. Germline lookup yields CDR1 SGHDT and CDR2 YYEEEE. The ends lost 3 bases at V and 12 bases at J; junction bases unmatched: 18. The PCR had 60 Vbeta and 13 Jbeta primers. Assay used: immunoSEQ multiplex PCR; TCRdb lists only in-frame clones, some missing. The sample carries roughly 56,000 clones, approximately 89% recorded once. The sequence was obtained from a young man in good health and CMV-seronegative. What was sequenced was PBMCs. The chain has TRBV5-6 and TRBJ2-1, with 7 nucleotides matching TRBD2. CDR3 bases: TGTGCCAGCAGCTGGGGGGACTACCTAGGGTTGGAAGGGCAGTTCTTC. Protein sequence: CASSWGDYLGLEGQFF.